This T cell receptor beta chain was documented in a study of T-cell memory formation after mild COVID-19. Constant-segment-primed 5'RACE gave TCR alpha and TCR beta cDNA libraries with sample barcodes and UMIs. TCRdb recomputed calls from the 5' RACE reads with MiXCR, one row per CDR3 protein. The sample has 92,000 or so distinct CDR3 sequences; over 12% are singletons. In germline, CDR1 is SGDLS, CDR2 YYNGEE. This CDR3 region has 13 residues. Trimming cost V 0 bases and J 2 bases, with 5 bases left between them. The V call is TRBV9, the J call TRBJ2-5; D remains unclear. Sequencing was done on a sample of PBMCs or a T cell subset sorted from them (not recorded which). The receptor was derived from a man younger than 30 who had mild COVID-19 (a few samples of this study predate the infection). Cell type and time point are not known. The CDR3 DNA follows: TGTGCCAGCAGCGTAGGGGGTCAAGAGACCCAGTACTTC. It translates to CASSVGGQETQYF.